The TCR beta chain described here comes from a study of T cell clonotyping in hematopoietic cell transplantation. On this clone itself: Its matching antigen is unknown.

Whole-study findings and limits: CD4 and CD8 repertoire contributions could not be separated without sorting. At the given depth, recipient repertoires were over 95% de novo clonotypes. Pathologically expanded recipient clonotypes increased progressively from day 30 to day 180 as diversity fell. Graft donor and pretransplant recipient Inverse Simpson Index values predicted broader posttransplant TCR diversity.

Measured with immunoSEQ multiplex PCR; TCRdb has only the in-frame clones, and not every one. This table holds around 17,000 clones, over 90% found once. The receptor was derived from a man aged 35 to 55 in good health. Some clones in this sample may be carry-over from other donors' samples. Sample: peripheral blood mononuclear cells.

The CDR3 DNA reads as TGTGCCAGCAGCTTAAGTACCCCCCAGGTCGTGGGCGACTATGGCTACACCTTC. It specifies CASSLSTPQVVGDYGYTF. J is TRBJ1-2 and V is TRBV7-9; D call uncertain. Trimming removed 2 bases from V and 3 bases from J, with 22 bases in between. Germline V gives CDR1 SEHNR, CDR2 FQNEAQ (reference sequence). The CDR3 covers 18 residues.